This T cell receptor (beta chain) is from a study of Tregs in tolerant kidney transplant recipients. Germline V lookup: CDR1 KGHSH, CDR2 LQKENI. With 3 bases clipped from V and 7 bases from J, the junction kept 13 bases outside the gene matches. This CDR3 is built from 16 residues. The data were produced by immunoSEQ multiplex PCR, yet TCRdb's version contains in-frame clones alone and is incomplete. The table records around 74,000 clones, nearly 98% of them present only once. The V and J genes are TRBV18 and TRBJ2-5; 8 bases agree with TRBD2. This specimen consisted of CD4+ T cells from blood, obtained before the transplant. This receptor was identified in a human donor who received a combined kidney and bone marrow transplant. The CDR3 sequence is CASSPQDRLAGRTQYF. Written as DNA, the CDR3 is TGTGCCAGCTCACCCCAAGATCGGCTAGCGGGTAGGACCCAGTACTTC.